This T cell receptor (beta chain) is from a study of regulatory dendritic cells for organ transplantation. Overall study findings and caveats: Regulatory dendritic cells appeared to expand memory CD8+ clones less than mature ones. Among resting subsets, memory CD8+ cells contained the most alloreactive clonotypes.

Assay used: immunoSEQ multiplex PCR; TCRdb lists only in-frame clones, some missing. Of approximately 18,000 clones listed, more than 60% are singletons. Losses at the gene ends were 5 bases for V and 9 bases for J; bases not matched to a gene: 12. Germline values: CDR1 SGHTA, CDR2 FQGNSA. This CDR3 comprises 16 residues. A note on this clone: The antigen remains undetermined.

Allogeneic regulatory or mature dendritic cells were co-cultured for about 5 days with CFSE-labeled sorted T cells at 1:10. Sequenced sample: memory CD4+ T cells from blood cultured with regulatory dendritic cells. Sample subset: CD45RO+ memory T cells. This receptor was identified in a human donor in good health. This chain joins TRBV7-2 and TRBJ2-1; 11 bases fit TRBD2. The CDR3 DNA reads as TGTGCCAGCAGCCCCCCAGGTCGACTAGCGGGGTCTGAGCAGTTCTTC. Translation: CASSPPGRLAGSEQFF.